The 16 T cell receptor beta chains below all came from one sample that was sequenced in a study of radiation and T cells in renal cell carcinoma. The time point is: blood 2 weeks post-SBRT. Noted treatment: 15 Gy SBRT to primary tumor, nephrectomy 4 weeks later. Only in-frame clones appear in the TCRdb table, and some are missing; sequencing was by immunoSEQ multiplex PCR. The data contain around 130,000 clones, roughly four fifths of them singletons. The sequences come from blood, collected from a patient whose treatment included radiotherapy and nephrectomy. The receptors come from a woman aged 55 to 70 with renal cell carcinoma.

The chain uses TRBV5-1 and TRBJ2-2; weak D call: TRBD1 (6 bases). The V end lost 6 bases, the J end lost 0 bases, and 12 bases lay between the germline ends. The CDR3 covers 15 residues. The V gene's germline CDR1 is SGHRS and CDR2 YFSETQ. The CDR3 loop reads CASIQGPTNTGELFF. The CDR3 nucleotides read TGCGCCAGCATCCAGGGGCCTACGAACACCGGGGAGCTGTTTTTT.

The genes are TRBV18 and TRBJ1-1, with 9 bases matching TRBD1. Germline CDR1 KGHSH, CDR2 LQKENI. V shed 6 bases and J 1 base; nucleotides not matched to a gene: 6. This CDR3 spans 15 amino acids. Here the CDR3 DNA reads TGTGCCAGCTCTCTCCAGGGACAGGGGAACACTGAAGCTTTCTTT. Translating it yields CASSLQGQGNTEAFF.

The rearrangement joins TRBV19 to TRBJ1-6, with D uncertain. Trimming pared 7 bases from V and 8 bases from J, leaving 12 bases between. There are 13 residues in the CDR3. CDR1 is LNHDA, CDR2 SQIVND, per germline (reference sequence). Here the CDR3 reads CASKVGTDSPLHF. CDR3 in DNA: TGTGCCAGTAAGGTGGGAACGGATTCACCCCTCCACTTT.

This chain connects TRBV28 to TRBJ2-7; 9 positions agree with TRBD2. Germline V gene data show CDR1 as MDHEN and CDR2 as SYDVKM. The CDR3 spans 14 residues. Germline trimming cut 7 bases from V and 3 bases from J; bases unmatched to any gene: 7. As DNA, the CDR3 is TGTGCCAGCATTTCCTTAGCGGGAGACTACGAGCAGTACTTC. Protein sequence: CASISLAGDYEQYF.

This rearrangement joins TRBV12-5 to TRBJ1-1, with TRBD1 matching over 7 bases. This CDR3 has 16 residues. Unmatched junction bases numbered 7, after V lost 2 bases and J lost 1 base. Germline CDR1 is LGHNT and CDR2 is FRNRAP. CDR3 sequence reads: CASGLWGGTENTEAFF. CDR3 DNA sequence: TGTGCTAGTGGTTTGTGGGGGGGGACAGAGAACACTGAAGCTTTCTTT.

The V call is TRBV27, the J call TRBJ1-6, with unresolved D. V gave up 3 bases and J gave up 3 bases, with 3 bases separating them. Germline V gene lookup returns CDR1 MNHEY and CDR2 SMNVEV (reference sequence). The length of the CDR3 is 13 residues. The CDR3 DNA reads TGTGCCAGCAGTTTGCTCTATAATTCACCCCTCCACTTT. Amino acids: CASSLLYNSPLHF.

The chain is built from TRBV9 and TRBJ1-3, with D uncertain. The V end lost 0 bases, the J end lost 0 bases, and 10 bases lay between the germline ends. The CDR3 runs to 16 residues. From germline, CDR1 is SGDLS and CDR2 YYNGEE. CDR3 DNA: TGTGCCAGCAGCGTAGAGGGCCCGGGCTCTGGAAACACCATATATTTT. Its protein is CASSVEGPGSGNTIYF.

The J gene is TRBJ2-2, the V gene TRBV4-3; no reliable D call. This CDR3 is built from 14 residues. The V gene's germline CDR1 is LGHNA and CDR2 YSLEER. Trimming removed 0 bases from V and 6 bases from J, with 8 bases in between. CDR3 amino acids: CASSQDFRSGELFF. CDR3 bases: TGCGCCAGCAGCCAAGACTTCAGATCCGGGGAGCTGTTTTTT.

The V call is TRBV25-1, the J call TRBJ2-2, with TRBD1 matching 8 bases. Germline CDR1 MGHDK, CDR2 SYGVNS. This CDR3 is built from 18 residues. V shed 0 bases and J 4 bases; nucleotides not matched to a gene: 10. In DNA form, the CDR3 reads TGTGCCAGCAGTGAATACGGCCAGGGGGCGCGAGGCACCGGGGAGCTGTTTTTT. Protein product: CASSEYGQGARGTGELFF.

In its sample, this clone was seen a few times. This sequence joins TRBV6-5 and TRBJ2-7; D is ambiguous. There are 15 residues in the CDR3. The V gene's germline CDR1 is MNHEY and CDR2 SVGAGI. Trimming cost V 0 bases and J 4 bases, with 13 bases left between them. The CDR3 sequence: CASSYSNSVSYEQYF. The CDR3 DNA reads TGTGCCAGCAGTTACTCGAACTCGGTCTCTTACGAGCAGTACTTC.

This chain connects TRBV18 to TRBJ2-5; 11 bases are shared with TRBD1. Per germline, CDR1 KGHSH and CDR2 LQKENI. The V and J ends lost 5 bases and 4 bases, in that order; junction bases with no gene match: 3. The CDR3 sequence is 14 residues long. The CDR3 spells CASSTGQGVETQYF. CDR3 DNA: TGTGCCAGCTCAACGGGACAGGGGGTAGAGACCCAGTACTTC.

The chain joins TRBV6-6 to TRBJ2-5; 8 bases align to TRBD2. V lost 4 bases, J lost 4 bases, and 2 bases stayed unmatched. The CDR3 contains 13 residues. CDR1 is MNHNY and CDR2 is SVGAGI in the germline V gene (reference sequence). The DNA of the CDR3 is TGTGCCAGCAGTTTTGGACTAGCAGAGACCCAGTACTTC. This sequence encodes CASSFGLAETQYF.

In this sample, this clone turned up once. The rearrangement joins TRBV14 to TRBJ2-3; D possibly corresponds to TRBD2 (5 bases). The V and J ends lost 1 base and 10 bases respectively, with 9 bases between them. Germline V gene data show CDR1 as SGHDN and CDR2 as FVKESK. The CDR3 has 12 amino acids. The CDR3 here is CASSQGGRAQYF. CDR3 nucleotide sequence: TGTGCCAGCAGCCAAGGTGGGCGGGCGCAGTATTTT.

The chain employs TRBV4-1 and TRBJ2-1, with 9 bases that match TRBD2. V trimming: 1 base; J trimming: 6 bases; junction bases outside the gene matches: 4. The germline CDR1 and CDR2 sequences are MGHRA and YSYEKL. This CDR3 has 15 residues. Written as DNA, the CDR3 is TGCGCCAGCAGCCAAGCGTGGGGACTAGCCAATGAGCAGTTCTTC. Translation gives CASSQAWGLANEQFF.

The rearrangement links TRBV9 to TRBJ1-2, with D uncertain. The length of the CDR3 is 12 residues. V was cut by 2 bases and J by 8 bases, with 10 bases left in between. Germline lookup yields CDR1 SGDLS and CDR2 YYNGEE. This CDR3 reads CASSVIREGYTF. CDR3 DNA: TGTGCCAGCAGCGTGATCCGGGAGGGCTACACCTTC.

The CDR3 reads CASSYAYEQYF. In nucleotides, the CDR3 is TGTGCCAGCAGTTACGCGTACGAGCAGTACTTC. The genes are TRBV6-1 and TRBJ2-7, with D hard to call. The CDR3 is 11 amino acids. The germline V and J ends were trimmed by 5 bases and 4 bases, with 6 bases remaining between them. The germline CDR1 and CDR2 sequences are MNHNS and SASEGT.